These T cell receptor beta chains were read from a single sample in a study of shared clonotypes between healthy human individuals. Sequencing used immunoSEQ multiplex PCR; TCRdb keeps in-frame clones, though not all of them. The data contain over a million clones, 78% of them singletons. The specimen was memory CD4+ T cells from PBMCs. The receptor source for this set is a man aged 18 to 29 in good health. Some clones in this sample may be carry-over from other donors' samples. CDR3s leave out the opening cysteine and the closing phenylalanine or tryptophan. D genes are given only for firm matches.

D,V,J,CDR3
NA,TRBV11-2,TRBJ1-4,ASSSGTFSATNEKLF
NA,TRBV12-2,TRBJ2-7,ASRLVRNALYEQY
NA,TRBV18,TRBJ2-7,ASSEGSLGNEQY
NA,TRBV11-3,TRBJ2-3,ASSHGVRTQY
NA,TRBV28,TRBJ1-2,ASSSSWRGYGYT
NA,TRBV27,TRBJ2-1,ASSLGGLSSYNEQF
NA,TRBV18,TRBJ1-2,ASSPPGGSYGYT
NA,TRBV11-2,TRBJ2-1,ASSHRETVNYNEQF
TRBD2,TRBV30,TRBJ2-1,AWSATSGAYNEQF
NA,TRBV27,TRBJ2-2,ASSFHREAGELF
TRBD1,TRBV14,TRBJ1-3,ASSQGYRGQRRSGNTIY
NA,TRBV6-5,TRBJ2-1,ATRDSPYNEQF
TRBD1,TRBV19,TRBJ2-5,ASSVTRGQRQETQY
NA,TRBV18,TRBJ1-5,ASSPPGGAGQPQH
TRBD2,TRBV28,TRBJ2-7,ASSGTSGRGEQY
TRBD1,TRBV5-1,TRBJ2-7,ASSLGTGAYEQY
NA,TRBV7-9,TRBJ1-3,ASSLETGNTIY
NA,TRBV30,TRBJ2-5,AWSDAGVETQY
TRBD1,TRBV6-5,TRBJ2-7,ASSYQTGTGYEQY
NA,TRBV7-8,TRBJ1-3,ASSLDRRPGGTIY
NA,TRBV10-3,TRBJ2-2,AITVGEFRGTGELF
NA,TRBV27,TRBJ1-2,ASSLGSAGYGYT